Each of the 26 T cell receptor beta chains below was sequenced from the same sample in a study of cytomegalovirus exposure and HLA in healthy donors (dated by TCRdb to about 2017). Library generation was performed with the immunoSEQ multiplex PCR assay. For the multiplex PCR, a mixture combining 60 forward primers for TCR Vbeta segments and 13 reverse primers for TCR Jbeta segments was used. In its TCRdb copy, this immuneACCESS table keeps in-frame sequences only and misses some clones. Where compared with another copy, unresolved V genes explain less than half of these, and the others have no known cause. The sample profile shows fewer than 200,000 clones; 70% to 90% of them were found once. The ten largest make up approximately 0.78% of the sample. The sequenced sample was PBMCs. These receptors all come from a woman younger than 30 in good health and CMV-seronegative.

With respect to this clone: The germline gene is not matched at one end of the junction; a read error may be the cause. The J gene is TRBJ1-2, the V gene TRBV4-3; D gene ambiguous. Germline-derived CDR1 and CDR2 are LGHNA and YSLEER. The length of the CDR3 is 14 residues. CDR3 DNA sequence: TGCGCCAGCAGCCAAGAAGTGAAAAACTATGGTTACACCTTC. Translation gives CASSQEVKNYGYTF.

The chain links TRBV4-1 to TRBJ2-1, with TRBD2 matching over 13 bases. Germline V gene sequence: CDR1 MGHRA, CDR2 YSYEKL. Germline trimming cut 7 bases from V and 5 bases from J; bases unmatched to any gene: 11. The CDR3 is 17 residues long. The CDR3 DNA sequence: TGCGCCAGCATCCCCCTGGGACTAGCGGGATTCCACAATGAGCAGTTCTTC. This sequence encodes CASIPLGLAGFHNEQFF.

CDR3 nucleotide sequence: TGTGCCAGCAGTTACTCGCCCAGTCCGATTGAAAAACTGTTTTTT. Encoded protein: CASSYSPSPIEKLFF. The chain has TRBV6-5 and TRBJ1-4, with D uncertain. V lost 0 bases, J lost 7 bases, and 12 bases lay in between. The length of the CDR3 is 15 residues. CDR1 and CDR2 (germline): MNHEY, SVGAGI.

The J gene is TRBJ1-4, the V gene TRBV29-1; 9 positions match TRBD1. J gave up 8 bases and V 6 bases, and 10 bases lay outside the gene matches. The CDR3 runs 14 residues. Germline assignment: CDR1 SQVTM and CDR2 ANQGSEA. In DNA form, the CDR3 reads TGCAGCGTGGGAGAAGACAGGGGGTGGGAAAAACTGTTTTTT. Protein: CSVGEDRGWEKLFF.

The chain uses TRBV30 and TRBJ2-2; TRBD2 matches 9 bases. The CDR3 is 15 residues long. The germline gives CDR1 GTSNPN, CDR2 SVGIG (reference sequence). The V gene end was trimmed by 4 bases and the J gene end by 7 bases; junction bases not matched to a gene: 10. The chain's CDR3 is CAWNSGSARGGELFF. Here the CDR3 DNA reads TGTGCCTGGAATAGCGGGAGCGCTCGGGGCGGGGAGCTGTTTTTT.

The chain carries TRBV9 and TRBJ2-3, with TRBD2 identical over 10 bases. Germline V lookup: CDR1 SGDLS, CDR2 YYNGEE. The CDR3 is 16 residues long. V shed 0 bases and J 1 base; nucleotides not matched to a gene: 2. CDR3 residues: CASSVGLAGGTDTQYF. CDR3 in DNA: TGTGCCAGCAGCGTAGGTCTAGCGGGGGGCACAGATACGCAGTATTTT. The full variable domain, rest sourced from reference TRBV9 and TRBJ2-3, is DSGVTQTPKHLITATGQRVTLRCSPRSGDLSVYWYQQSLDQGLQFLIQYYNGEERAKGNILERFSAQQFPDLHSELNLSSLELGDSALYFCASSVGLAGGTDTQYFGPGTRLTVL.

This sequence joins TRBV6-4 and TRBJ1-1, with D possibly matching TRBD1 (6 bases). Deletions cut 6 bases from V and 7 bases from J, with 12 bases between. This CDR3 contains 12 residues. The germline V gene encodes CDR1 MRHNA and CDR2 SNTAGT. This CDR3 is CASRTGLGEAFF. For the CDR3, the DNA is TGTGCCAGCAGAACAGGGTTGGGTGAAGCTTTCTTT.

This clone was detected only a few times. This chain links TRBV18 with TRBJ2-7, with TRBD1 matching over 11 bases. Looked up from germline, CDR1 is KGHSH and CDR2 is LQKENI. CDR3 length equals 14 residues. V lost 3 bases, J lost 2 bases, and 0 bases stayed unmatched. CDR3 in DNA: TGTGCCAGCTCACCGGGACAGGGGGCCTACGAGCAGTACTTC. Amino acid sequence: CASSPGQGAYEQYF.

The chain combines TRBV7-6 with TRBJ2-3, with 9 bases matching TRBD2. This CDR3 comprises 17 residues. The V gene end was trimmed by 1 base and the J gene end by 7 bases; junction bases not matched to a gene: 12. Germline CDR1 SGHVS, CDR2 FNYEAQ. CDR3 amino acids: CASSLETTSGVMNTQYF. Here the CDR3 DNA reads TGTGCCAGCAGCTTAGAAACGACTAGCGGTGTTATGAATACGCAGTATTTT.

The V call is TRBV14, the J call TRBJ2-7, with 10 bases identical to TRBD2. Germline V gene sequence: CDR1 SGHDN, CDR2 FVKESK. V was clipped by 4 bases and J by 3 bases; unmatched bases: 6. The CDR3 spans 15 residues. The CDR3 reads CASSPLLAGVYEQYF. The CDR3 coding sequence is TGTGCCAGCAGCCCGCTCCTAGCGGGAGTCTACGAGCAGTACTTC.

The rearrangement joins TRBV30 to TRBJ2-4; 8 positions match TRBD2. CDR3 length equals 11 residues. Germline V lookup: CDR1 GTSNPN, CDR2 SVGIG (reference sequence). V trimming: 4 bases; J trimming: 7 bases; junction bases outside the gene matches: 0. The CDR3 protein is CAWKRENIQYF. The CDR3, as DNA: TGTGCCTGGAAGCGGGAGAACATTCAGTACTTC.

CDR3 residues: CASSELGAGPMGETQYF. CDR3 DNA: TGTGCCAGCAGTGAATTAGGAGCAGGGCCGATGGGTGAGACCCAGTACTTC. V and J are TRBV25-1 and TRBJ2-5, with D perhaps TRBD1 (5 bases). The CDR3 length is 17 residues. V dropped 1 base and J dropped 5 bases, with 20 bases sitting between them. Germline V CDR1 and CDR2: MGHDK, SYGVNS.

V gene TRBV27 combines with J gene TRBJ1-5; TRBD1 agrees at 7 bases. V was pared by 2 bases and J by 2 bases, with 6 bases of the junction left unmatched. The CDR3 sequence is 16 residues long. Germline CDR1 and CDR2: MNHEY and SMNVEV (reference sequence). The CDR3 is CASSLVGTARNQPQHF. CDR3 DNA sequence: TGTGCCAGCAGTTTAGTAGGGACAGCCCGCAATCAGCCCCAGCATTTT.

The DNA for the CDR3 is TGTGCCAGTAGTATTGAGGGGAGGGGCTACACCTTC. It encodes CASSIEGRGYTF. The gene calls are TRBV19 and TRBJ1-2; tentative D call: TRBD1 (5 bases). The CDR3 spans 12 residues. Trimming left V 3 bases short and J 8 bases short, with 10 bases between. Germline V CDR1 and CDR2: LNHDA, SQIVND (reference sequence).

This chain connects TRBV9 to TRBJ2-1; 8 nucleotides match TRBD2. Germline V gene sequence: CDR1 SGDLS, CDR2 YYNGEE. The ends lost 0 bases at V and 4 bases at J; junction bases unmatched: 6. The CDR3 loop spans 16 amino acids. CDR3 region: CASSVEVAGMYNEQFF. The DNA of the CDR3 is TGTGCCAGCAGCGTAGAAGTAGCGGGAATGTACAATGAGCAGTTCTTC. Using reference TRBV9 and TRBJ2-1 for the parts outside the CDR3, the full variable domain is DSGVTQTPKHLITATGQRVTLRCSPRSGDLSVYWYQQSLDQGLQFLIQYYNGEERAKGNILERFSAQQFPDLHSELNLSSLELGDSALYFCASSVEVAGMYNEQFFGPGTRLTVL.

J is TRBJ2-7 and V is TRBV9; possibly TRBD2 for D (5 bases). The CDR3 covers 16 residues. Trimming pared 2 bases from V and 0 bases from J, leaving 15 bases between. In germline, CDR1 is SGDLS, CDR2 YYNGEE. Written as DNA, the CDR3 is TGTGCCAGCAGCGTCGAAGCGGATACAAGCTCCTACGAGCAGTACTTC. This sequence encodes CASSVEADTSSYEQYF.

This clone was detected only once. This rearrangement joins TRBV19 to TRBJ1-2, with 7 bases identical to TRBD1. Trimming removed 6 bases from V and 8 bases from J; junction bases left unmatched: 24. Germline values: CDR1 LNHDA, CDR2 SQIVND (reference sequence). This CDR3 is 18 amino acids long. CDR3 sequence (DNA): TGTGCCAGTAGCCCATCCGGACCTTCCCTCCGACAGGGCTGGGGCTACACCTTC. Residues: CASSPSGPSLRQGWGYTF. The full variable domain, in which reference TRBV19 and TRBJ1-2 provide the parts outside the CDR3, is DGGITQSPKYLFRKEGQNVTLSCEQNLNHDAMYWYRQDPGQGLRLIYYSQIVNDFQKGDIAEGYSVSREKKESFPLTVTSAQKNPTAFYLCASSPSGPSLRQGWGYTFGSGTRLTVV.

The gene calls are TRBV5-5 and TRBJ2-1; D is unclear. V gave up 0 bases and J gave up 6 bases, with 10 bases separating them. CDR1 is SGHKS, CDR2 YYEKEE, per germline (reference sequence). The CDR3 covers 14 residues. The CDR3 DNA reads TGTGCCAGCAGCTTGGTAGCTTCCCTCAATGAGCAGTTCTTC. This codes for CASSLVASLNEQFF.

This clone occurred once. The V and J genes are TRBV5-1 and TRBJ1-1, with 7 bases identical to TRBD1. The CDR3 loop spans 14 amino acids. Per germline, CDR1 SGHRS and CDR2 YFSETQ. V trimming: 0 bases; J trimming: 6 bases; junction bases outside the gene matches: 5. The CDR3 bases are TGCGCCAGCAGCTTGGCCGGAAGGGGGCCTGAAGCTTTCTTT. As protein: CASSLAGRGPEAFF.

This clone has more than one count but fewer than ten. The chain uses TRBV11-2 and TRBJ2-7; perhaps TRBD1 as D (5 bases). Looked up from germline, CDR1 is SGHAT and CDR2 is FQNNGV. Trimming removed 2 bases at V and 6 bases at J, with 8 bases between. The CDR3 covers 12 residues. As DNA, the CDR3 is TGTGCCAGCAGCTTAAGGGGTAGCGAGCAGTACTTC. This gives the protein CASSLRGSEQYF.

There are a few counts of this clone. The gene calls are TRBV28 and TRBJ1-1, with a possible D match to TRBD1 (5 bases). Germline V gene lookup returns CDR1 MDHEN and CDR2 SYDVKM. The length of the CDR3 is 15 residues. V lost 6 bases to trimming and J lost 2 bases, with 16 bases between them. CDR3 amino acids: CASSRQTGFNTEAFF. The CDR3 DNA reads TGTGCCAGCAGCCGCCAAACAGGATTTAACACTGAAGCTTTCTTT.

The gene calls are TRBV9 and TRBJ2-1; 11 bases match TRBD2. Germline-derived CDR1 and CDR2 are SGDLS and YYNGEE. V trimming: 0 bases; J trimming: 3 bases; junction bases outside the gene matches: 2. This CDR3 is 16 amino acids long. The CDR3: CASSVVGTSGYNEQFF. The CDR3 DNA is TGTGCCAGCAGCGTAGTGGGGACTAGCGGCTACAATGAGCAGTTCTTC.

The chain has TRBV28 and TRBJ2-6; 9 bases align to TRBD1. V was clipped by 4 bases and J by 1 base; unmatched bases: 8. The CDR3 totals 18 residues. Germline CDR1 MDHEN, CDR2 SYDVKM. CDR3 region: CASSSIDRGNSGANVLTF. For the CDR3, the DNA is TGTGCCAGCAGTTCTATCGACAGGGGGAATTCTGGGGCCAACGTCCTGACTTTC.

The chain links TRBV5-1 to TRBJ2-1, with 8 bases aligning to TRBD1. The CDR3 is made up of 15 amino acids. Germline-derived CDR1 and CDR2 are SGHRS and YFSETQ. J lost 2 bases, V lost 4 bases, and 5 bases had no gene match. For the CDR3, the DNA is TGCGCCAGCAGCCCTGGACAGGGCCCCTACAATGAGCAGTTCTTC. Encoded protein: CASSPGQGPYNEQFF.

As for this clone: At one boundary the junction diverges from the germline segment, which might be a read error. The chain is built from TRBV7-7 and TRBJ2-1; D may be TRBD2 (6 bases). This CDR3 comprises 16 residues. Germline lookup yields CDR1 SSHAT and CDR2 FNYEAQ (reference sequence). CDR3: CASSLGGGTQINEQFF. In DNA form, the CDR3 reads TGTGCTAGCAGCTTAGGAGGCGGGACCCAAATCAATGAGCAGTTCTTC. Combining the CDR3 with reference TRBV7-7 and TRBJ2-1 gives the whole variable domain GAGVSQSPRYKVTKRGQDVTLRCDPISSHATLYWYQQALGQGPEFLTYFNYEAQPDKSGLPSDRFSAERPEGSISTLTIQRTEQRDSAMYRCASSLGGGTQINEQFFGPGTRLTVL.

The genes are TRBV6-5 and TRBJ2-7; weak D call: TRBD1 (6 bases). Trimming took 2 bases from V and 2 from J, leaving 10 bases between them. In germline, CDR1 is MNHEY, CDR2 SVGAGI. This CDR3 region has 14 residues. CDR3 in DNA: TGTGCCAGCAGTTACGCCAGGGGCCCCTACGAGCAGTACTTC. This encodes CASSYARGPYEQYF.